This T cell receptor beta chain appears in the sequencing data of a study of T-cell reconstitution after alpha-beta-depleted transplantation in children. Regarding the study as a whole: Some patients' high day-60 TCRbeta diversity was traced to surviving recipient T cells and thymic progenitors. Expanded graft clones, several hundred of them, were reportedly the source of alpha-beta T cells about two months after transplant. The main origin of T-cell counts and diversity one year after transplant was newly produced T cells.

This clonotype was detected ten times or more. Antigen: not known. Germline V gives CDR1 KGHSH, CDR2 LQKENI. The CDR3 runs to 16 residues. Trimming removed 7 bases from V and 0 bases from J, with 16 bases in between. Unique molecular identifiers were used to barcode this TCRbeta library. MiXCR was run by TCRdb on the PCR reads, yielding one entry per CDR3 protein. The sample consists of around 200,000 distinct CDR3 sequences, 11% of them appearing once. This clonotype was sampled from a child younger than two with acute myeloid leukemia, due to receive a stem cell transplant. The rearrangement joins TRBV18 to TRBJ1-3; perhaps TRBD1 as D (5 bases). The specimen comprised PBMCs, sampled before TCRalphabeta/CD19-depleted stem cell transplant. CDR3 coding DNA: TGTGCCAGCTTTACATCCACAGGTCCCTCTGGAAACACCATATATTTT. This encodes CASFTSTGPSGNTIYF.